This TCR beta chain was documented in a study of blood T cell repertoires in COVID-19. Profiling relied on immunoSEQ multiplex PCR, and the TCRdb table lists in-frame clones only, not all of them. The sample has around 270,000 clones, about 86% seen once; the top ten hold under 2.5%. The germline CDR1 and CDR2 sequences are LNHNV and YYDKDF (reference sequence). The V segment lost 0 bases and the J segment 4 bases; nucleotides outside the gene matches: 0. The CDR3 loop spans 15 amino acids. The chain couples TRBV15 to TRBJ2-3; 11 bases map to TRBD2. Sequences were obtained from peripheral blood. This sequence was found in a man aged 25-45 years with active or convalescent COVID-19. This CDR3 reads CATSRETSGADTQYF. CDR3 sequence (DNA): TGTGCCACCAGCAGAGAGACTAGCGGGGCAGATACGCAGTATTTT. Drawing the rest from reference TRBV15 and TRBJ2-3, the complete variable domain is DAMVIQNPRYQVTQFGKPVTLSCSQTLNHNVMYWYQQKSSQAPKLLFHYYDKDFNNEADTPDNFQSRRPNTSFCFLDIRSPGLGDTAMYLCATSRETSGADTQYFGPGTRLTVL.